The clone carrying this TCR beta chain was counted many times. This entry belongs to a study of spatial heterogeneity in lung cancer. Germline CDR1 reads SGHTA; CDR2 reads FQGTGA. V was trimmed by 3 bases and J by 0 bases, leaving 15 bases between them. This CDR3 spans 16 amino acids. Time point: sample taken at primary tumor resection. Each CDR3 protein is one row after TCRdb ran MiXCR on the 5' RACE reads. The sample carries about 38,000 distinct CDR3 sequences, around 5.2% recorded once. This sequence was found in a female donor with early-stage non-small cell lung cancer. This specimen consisted of PBMCs, obtained at surgery. This rearrangement joins TRBV7-3 to TRBJ2-7; D uncertain. The CDR3 sequence is CASSLVAVPDSYEQYF. The CDR3, as DNA: TGTGCCAGCAGCTTGGTCGCGGTCCCCGACTCCTACGAGCAGTACTTC. The full variable domain, completed using reference TRBV7-3 and TRBJ2-7, is GAGVSQTPSNKVTEKGKYVELRCDPISGHTALYWYRQSLGQGPEFLIYFQGTGAADDSGLPNDRFFAVRPEGSVSTLKIQRTERGDSAVYLCASSLVAVPDSYEQYFGPGTRLTVT.